Sequencing of this T cell receptor (beta chain) was carried out in a study of T-cell reconstitution after alpha-beta-depleted transplantation in children. The TCRbeta library incorporated unique molecular identifiers. TCRdb ran MiXCR on the PCR reads and lists one entry per CDR3 protein. The data hold approximately 650,000 distinct CDR3 sequences, with around 14% observed a single time. Germline V gene sequence: CDR1 SGHVS, CDR2 FNYEAQ. The CDR3 covers 13 residues. This clonotype appeared once. A read error may be the cause here, since a much bigger clone is one base away. The clonotype was recovered from a girl aged 2 to 10 with congenital amegakaryocytic thrombocytopenia, due to receive a stem cell transplant. V usage is TRBV7-6 and J usage is TRBJ2-3; D gene uncertain. The sample in question was PBMCs, obtained before TCRalphabeta/CD19-depleted stem cell transplant. The CDR3 is CASSAGGAYTQCF. CDR3 coding DNA: TGTGCCAGCAGCGCCGGTGGTGCGTATACGCAGTGTTTT.